The rows below give T cell receptor beta chains drawn from one sample of a study of CD8 T cells in Susac syndrome. From the immunoSEQ multiplex PCR reads, TCRdb called clonotypes with MiXCR, one entry per CDR3 protein. The top ten clones hold about 0.13% of a sample with about 180,000 distinct CDR3 sequences, about 96% of them seen once. The material sequenced was CD4+ T cells from PBMCs. The origin of the receptors is a human donor with Susac syndrome. The CDR3 runs from the conserved cysteine through the conserved F or W. A D gene is named only where the DNA matches it firmly. Clone size is not always given. Where it is, it says once, few, many or a class for expanded clones.

j_gene | v_gene | d_gene | abundance | CDR3aa | CDR3nt
TRBJ1-1 | TRBV6-5 | TRBD1 | once | CASRPDRGAAEAFF | TGTGCCAGCAGACCGGACAGGGGCGCGGCTGAAGCTTTCTTT
TRBJ2-1 | TRBV11-2 | TRBD2 | - | CASSLGLSGGGNEQFF | TGTGCCAGCAGCTTAGGCCTCTCGGGGGGGGGCAATGAGCAGTTCTTC
TRBJ2-3 | TRBV3-1 | TRBD1 | - | CATGTGGKDTQYF | TGTGCCACCGGGACAGGGGGAAAAGATACGCAGTATTTT
TRBJ2-2 | TRBV11-2 | - | - | CASSLAAGRFTGELFF | TGTGCCAGCAGCTTAGCAGCAGGGCGGTTCACCGGGGAGCTGTTTTTT
TRBJ2-1 | TRBV6-1 | - | - | CASSSRDHPREQFF | TGTGCCAGCAGTTCCCGGGACCACCCTCGCGAGCAGTTCTTC
TRBJ1-5 | TRBV15 | - | - | CATSRDSRAYSNQPQHF | TGTGCCACCAGCAGAGATTCGAGGGCGTATAGCAATCAGCCCCAGCATTTT
TRBJ1-3 | TRBV3-1 | - | - | CASSQVAAPSGNTIYF | TGTGCCAGCAGCCAAGTGGCGGCTCCCTCTGGAAACACCATATATTTT
TRBJ2-5 | TRBV29-1 | - | - | CSVEALGETQYF | TGCAGCGTTGAAGCCCTGGGGGAGACCCAGTACTTC
TRBJ1-2 | TRBV6-5 | TRBD1 | - | CASTQGGGYTF | TGTGCCAGCACCCAGGGGGGAGGCTACACCTTC
TRBJ2-3 | TRBV5-1 | TRBD2 | - | CASSSLAGGGADTQYF | TGCGCCAGCAGCTCCTTAGCGGGGGGTGGAGCAGATACGCAGTATTTT
TRBJ1-5 | TRBV20-1 | TRBD1 | - | CSAGPGQGISNQPQHF | TGCAGTGCTGGCCCGGGACAGGGAATAAGCAATCAGCCCCAGCATTTT
TRBJ1-2 | TRBV19 | - | - | CAVTARGGYGYTF | TGTGCCGTAACCGCCCGAGGTGGCTATGGCTACACCTTC
TRBJ2-5 | TRBV14 | - | - | CASSQDAYLYF | TGTGCCAGCAGCCAAGATGCATACCTATACTTC
TRBJ2-7 | TRBV27 | TRBD2 | - | CASKTSGRPYEQYF | TGTGCCAGCAAGACTAGCGGGAGACCCTACGAGCAGTACTTC
TRBJ2-3 | TRBV20-1 | - | - | CSARPGADTQYF | TGCAGTGCTAGGCCGGGGGCAGATACGCAGTATTTT
TRBJ2-1 | TRBV24-1 | TRBD2 | - | CATSDPSGSSYNEQFF | TGTGCCACCAGTGATCCTAGCGGGAGCTCCTACAATGAGCAGTTCTTC
TRBJ2-1 | TRBV27 | TRBD1 | - | CASSSPGQGRFSEQFF | TGTGCCAGCAGTTCCCCTGGACAGGGGCGTTTCAGTGAGCAGTTCTTC
TRBJ2-5 | TRBV28 | TRBD2 | - | CASTAGVGETQYF | TGTGCCAGCACTGCGGGGGTGGGAGAGACCCAGTACTTC
TRBJ1-2 | TRBV24-1 | - | once | CATSDPPRDYGYTF | TGTGCCACCAGTGATCCCCCCAGGGACTATGGCTACACCTTC
TRBJ1-6 | TRBV18 | - | - | CASSRANDSPLHF | TGTGCCAGCTCACGGGCAAACGATTCACCCCTCCACTTT
TRBJ1-6 | TRBV20-1 | - | - | CSARAKPNSPLHF | TGCAGTGCTAGAGCCAAACCCAATTCACCCCTCCACTTT
TRBJ2-1 | TRBV3-1 | - | - | CASSQDPAGRYNEQFF | TGTGCCAGCAGCCAAGATCCGGCGGGAAGGTACAATGAGCAGTTCTTC
TRBJ2-1 | TRBV29-1 | - | - | CSVDTGLHNEQFF | TGCAGCGTTGATACAGGGTTACACAATGAGCAGTTCTTC
TRBJ2-5 | TRBV7-2 | TRBD2 | - | CASSLGPTSLQETQYF | TGTGCCAGCAGCTTAGGCCCGACTAGCCTCCAAGAGACCCAGTACTTC
TRBJ2-1 | TRBV11-1 | TRBD2 | - | CATTPEGREGNEQFF | TGTGCCACCACCCCCGAGGGCAGGGAGGGCAATGAGCAGTTCTTC
TRBJ1-1 | TRBV5-1 | - | - | CASSTTAGRPAFF | TGCGCCAGCAGCACTACAGCAGGCCGGCCAGCTTTCTTT
TRBJ2-7 | TRBV6-2/TRBV6-3 | - | - | CASSKLDPGQHEQYF | TGTGCCAGCAGTAAACTCGACCCCGGGCAGCATGAGCAGTACTTC
TRBJ2-1 | TRBV6-5 | TRBD2 | - | CASSYIPGLVNEQFF | TGTGCCAGCAGTTACATACCGGGACTAGTGAATGAGCAGTTCTTC
TRBJ2-7 | TRBV20-1 | - | once | CSADPSSYEQYF | TGCAGCGCCGACCCCAGCTCCTACGAGCAGTACTTC
TRBJ2-4 | TRBV19 | - | - | CASSIGGTLAKNIQYF | TGTGCCAGTAGTATTGGAGGGACCCTAGCCAAAAACATTCAGTACTTC
TRBJ2-1 | TRBV5-6 | TRBD2 | once | CASSPPGSGRWNEQFF | TGTGCCAGCAGCCCCCCTGGCAGCGGGAGGTGGAATGAGCAGTTCTTC
TRBJ2-7 | TRBV15 | - | once | CATSRGIIDEQYF | TGTGCCACCAGCAGAGGGATAATCGACGAGCAGTACTTC
TRBJ2-1 | TRBV30 | - | - | CAWSLLDGNEQFF | TGTGCCTGGAGTTTACTGGACGGAAATGAGCAGTTCTTC
TRBJ2-3 | TRBV9 | - | - | CASSKTVAPTTDTQYF | TGTGCCAGCAGCAAGACAGTCGCGCCCACCACAGATACGCAGTATTTT
TRBJ2-5 | TRBV30 | TRBD2 | once | CAWSVGASGIGETQYF | TGTGCCTGGAGTGTGGGGGCTAGCGGGATCGGAGAGACCCAGTACTTC
TRBJ2-7 | TRBV20-1 | TRBD2 | - | CSAGIGTSGYHEQYF | TGCAGTGCCGGCATCGGGACTAGCGGGTACCACGAGCAGTACTTC
TRBJ1-1 | TRBV29-1 | - | - | CSTPLGGDRKDTEAFF | TGCAGCACACCCCTCGGGGGGGACCGAAAGGACACTGAAGCTTTCTTT
TRBJ2-7 | TRBV7-9 | - | - | CASSPGTYYEQYF | TGTGCCAGCAGCCCGGGGACCTACTACGAGCAGTACTTC
TRBJ1-6 | TRBV25-1 | TRBD1 | once | CASRPGQGNSPLHF | TGTGCCAGTAGGCCGGGACAGGGAAATTCACCCCTCCACTTT
TRBJ2-1 | TRBV18 | - | - | CASSPWDKGDEQFF | TGTGCCAGCTCACCCTGGGACAAAGGGGATGAGCAGTTCTTC
TRBJ2-3 | TRBV7-2 | - | - | CASSYTGGTDTQYF | TGTGCCAGCAGTTACACGGGGGGCACAGATACGCAGTATTTT
TRBJ2-5 | TRBV9 | TRBD2 | once | CASSVQAGGQTQYF | TGTGCCAGCAGCGTACAGGCGGGGGGACAGACCCAGTACTTC
TRBJ2-1 | TRBV30 | - | - | CAWSASSGRPFF | TGTGCCTGGAGTGCGAGTTCAGGGAGGCCGTTCTTC
TRBJ2-7 | TRBV18 | TRBD2 | - | CASSPQDSGAYEQYF | TGTGCCAGCTCACCACAAGATAGCGGGGCCTACGAGCAGTACTTC
TRBJ2-1 | TRBV30 | TRBD1 | once | CATNGTGTFNEQFF | TGTGCCACGAACGGGACAGGGACGTTCAATGAGCAGTTCTTC
TRBJ2-6 | TRBV2 | TRBD1 | - | CASRPTGTGANVLTF | TGTGCCAGCAGACCGACAGGGACTGGGGCCAACGTCCTGACTTTC
TRBJ2-7 | TRBV20-1 | - | - | CSARVRISPYEQYF | TGCAGTGCTAGAGTTAGGATCAGTCCCTACGAGCAGTACTTC
TRBJ2-6 | TRBV24-1 | TRBD1 | - | CATSDRTGGTGANVLTF | TGTGCCACCAGTGACCGGACAGGGGGAACTGGGGCCAACGTCCTGACTTTC
TRBJ1-6 | TRBV20-1 | - | - | CSARYGGSNSPLHF | TGCAGTGCTAGATATGGGGGTAGCAATTCACCCCTCCACTTT
TRBJ2-5 | TRBV24-1 | TRBD2 | - | CATSGGGRETQYF | TGTGCCACCAGTGGCGGGGGGCGAGAGACCCAGTACTTC
TRBJ2-1 | TRBV6-5 | TRBD1 | - | CASSYSDRWNEQFF | TGTGCCAGCAGTTACTCGGACAGGTGGAATGAGCAGTTCTTC
TRBJ2-7 | TRBV28 | TRBD2 | - | CASSLLAGAREQYF | TGTGCCAGCAGTTTACTTGCGGGAGCTAGAGAGCAGTACTTC
TRBJ2-1 | TRBV24-1 | TRBD2 | - | CATSDATSGNYNEQFF | TGTGCCACCAGTGATGCGACTAGCGGTAATTACAATGAGCAGTTCTTC
TRBJ2-3 | TRBV24-1 | - | few | CATSDLLPWRSTDTQYF | TGTGCCACCAGTGATTTGCTTCCATGGAGGAGCACAGATACGCAGTATTTT
TRBJ1-1 | TRBV12-3/TRBV12-4 | - | - | CASTLPGQRNTEAFF | TGTGCCAGCACCCTACCGGGACAAAGGAACACTGAAGCTTTCTTT
TRBJ1-2 | TRBV7-2 | - | once | CASSLDRTLDYGYTF | TGTGCCAGCAGCTTAGATCGGACGTTGGACTATGGCTACACCTTC
TRBJ1-2 | TRBV7-2 | - | - | CASSLNRHYGYTF | TGTGCCAGCAGCTTAAACAGGCACTATGGCTACACCTTC